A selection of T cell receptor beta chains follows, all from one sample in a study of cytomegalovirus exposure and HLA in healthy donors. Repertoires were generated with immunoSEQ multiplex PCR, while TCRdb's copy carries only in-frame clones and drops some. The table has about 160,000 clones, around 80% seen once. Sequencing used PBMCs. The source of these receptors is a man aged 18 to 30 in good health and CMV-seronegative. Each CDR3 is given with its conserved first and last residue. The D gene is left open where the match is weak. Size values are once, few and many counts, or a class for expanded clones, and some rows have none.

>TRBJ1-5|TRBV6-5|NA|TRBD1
TGTGCCAGCAGTGAGGGACAGGGGTATCAGCCCCAGCATTTT
CASSEGQGYQPQHF
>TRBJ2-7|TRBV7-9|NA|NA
TGTGCCAGCAGCAGAACCGGGACTCGTCACTACGAGCAGTACTTC
CASSRTGTRHYEQYF
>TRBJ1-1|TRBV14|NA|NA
TGTGCCAGCAGCCTTACAGGGAACACTGAAGCTTTCTTT
CASSLTGNTEAFF
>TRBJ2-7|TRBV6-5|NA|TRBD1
TGTGCCAGCAGTTACTCCGGGACAGGGGTATACGAGCAGTACTTC
CASSYSGTGVYEQYF
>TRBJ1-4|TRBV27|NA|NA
TGTGCCAGCAGTTTATCTGTGGACAGTAATGAAAAACTGTTTTTT
CASSLSVDSNEKLFF
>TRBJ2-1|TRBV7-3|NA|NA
TGTGCCAGCAGCTTGTCGCGGACAGCCTCCTACAATGAGCAGTTCTTC
CASSLSRTASYNEQFF
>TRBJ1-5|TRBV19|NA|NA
TGTGCCAGTAGTCCCCGTGAGAATCCCTACAATCAGCCCCAGCATTTT
CASSPRENPYNQPQHF
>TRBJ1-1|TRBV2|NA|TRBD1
TGTGCCAGCAGTGTTGCAGGGGGCTGGATGAACACTGAAGCTTTCTTT
CASSVAGGWMNTEAFF
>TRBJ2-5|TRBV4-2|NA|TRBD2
TGTGCCAGCAGCCAAGTCTTACTAGCGGTTGGGGAGACCCAGTACTTC
CASSQVLLAVGETQYF
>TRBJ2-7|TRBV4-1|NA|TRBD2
TGCGCCAGCAGCGGCCGTCGGGGGACTAGCTCGTCCGAGCAGTACTTC
CASSGRRGTSSSEQYF
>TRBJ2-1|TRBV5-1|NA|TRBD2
TGCGCCAGCAGCGGGGGCGGGAGGGCCTACAATGAGCAGTTCTTC
CASSGGGRAYNEQFF
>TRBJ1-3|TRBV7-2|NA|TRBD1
TGTGCCAGCAGCTTAAAGGGGACAGATCCTGGAAACACCATATATTTT
CASSLKGTDPGNTIYF
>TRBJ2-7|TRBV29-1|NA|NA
TGCAGCGCAAGGCTGGTGACTTTCGAGCAGTACTTC
CSARLVTFEQYF
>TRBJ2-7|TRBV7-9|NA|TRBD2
TGTGCCAGCAGCCGGGGGGACTCCTACGAGCAGTACTTC
CASSRGDSYEQYF
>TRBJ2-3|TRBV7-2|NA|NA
TGTGCCAGCAGCTTATATCTATCGGGGTCAGATACGCAGTATTTT
CASSLYLSGSDTQYF
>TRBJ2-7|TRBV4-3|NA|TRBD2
TGCGCCAGCAGCAAACTAGCGGGAGAGTCCTACGAGCAGTACTTC
CASSKLAGESYEQYF
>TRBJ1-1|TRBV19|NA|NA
TGTGCCAGTAGTACAGGGGTTGAAGCTTTCTTT
CASSTGVEAFF
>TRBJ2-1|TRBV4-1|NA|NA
TGCGCCAGCAGCCAAGATCAGGCAGGGGCCTCGGGCGGGAGCTCCTACAATGAGCAGTTCTTC
CASSQDQAGASGGSSYNEQFF
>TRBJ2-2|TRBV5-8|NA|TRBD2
TGTGCCAGCACCACCTCACTAGCGGGGGGGTTTGTGCCCGGGGAGCTGTTTTTT
CASTTSLAGGFVPGELFF
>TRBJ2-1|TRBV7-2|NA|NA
TGTGCCAGCAGCTTAGCTGCTCAGGGGGGCTACAATGAGCAGTTCTTC
CASSLAAQGGYNEQFF
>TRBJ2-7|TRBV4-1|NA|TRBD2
TGCGCCAGCAGCCAGGTCTGGCGGGGGGTGCCCTACGAGCAGTACTTC
CASSQVWRGVPYEQYF
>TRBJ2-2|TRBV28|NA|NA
TGTGCCAGCAGTTTATTTAGCGGGGAGCTGTTTTTT
CASSLFSGELFF
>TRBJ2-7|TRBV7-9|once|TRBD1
TGTGCCAGCAGCTTCAGGGGGACCTACGAGCAGTACTTC
CASSFRGTYEQYF
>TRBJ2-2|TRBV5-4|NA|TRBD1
TGTGCCAGCAGCTTGGGACAGGGGAACACCGGGGAGCTGTTTTTT
CASSLGQGNTGELFF
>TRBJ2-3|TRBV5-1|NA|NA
TGCGCCAGCAGCTTGGCCGGAGCTTACACAGATACGCAGTATTTT
CASSLAGAYTDTQYF